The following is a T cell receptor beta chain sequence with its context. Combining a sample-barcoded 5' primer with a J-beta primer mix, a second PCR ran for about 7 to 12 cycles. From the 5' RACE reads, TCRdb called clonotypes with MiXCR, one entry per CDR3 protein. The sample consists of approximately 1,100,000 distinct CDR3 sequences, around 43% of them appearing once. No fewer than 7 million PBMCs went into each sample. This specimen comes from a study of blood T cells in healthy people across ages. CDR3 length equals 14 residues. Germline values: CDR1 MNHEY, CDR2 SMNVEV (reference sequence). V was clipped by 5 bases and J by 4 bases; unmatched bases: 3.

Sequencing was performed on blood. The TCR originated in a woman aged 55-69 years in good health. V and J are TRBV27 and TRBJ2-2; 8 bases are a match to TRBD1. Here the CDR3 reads CASSNTGGTGELFF. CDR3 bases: TGTGCCAGCAGTAACACAGGGGGCACCGGGGAGCTGTTTTTT.